This T cell receptor (beta chain) was obtained from a study of early T cells in non-severe SARS-CoV-2 infection. The overall study: Sequencing of bulk RNA from unsorted whole blood was done, without chain pairing.

The V gene end was trimmed by 0 bases and the J gene end by 2 bases; junction bases not matched to a gene: 9. This CDR3 spans 19 amino acids. Germline V gene data show CDR1 as MNHNY and CDR2 as SVGAGI (reference sequence). Each CDR3 protein gets one entry after TCRdb re-called the 5' RACE reads with MiXCR. The data show about 46,000 distinct CDR3 sequences, less than 6.5% seen once. At least ten counts were recorded for this clonotype. The chain employs TRBV6-6 and TRBJ2-2; 10 nucleotides line up with TRBD2. The sequencing used whole blood, collected at baseline. The receptor comes from an adult who was a healthcare worker with PCR-confirmed SARS-CoV-2 infection or an uninfected control (not recorded which). The CDR3, as DNA: TGTGCCAGCAGTTACTCACTGATGCGGACTAGCGGTAACACCGGGGAGCTGTTTTTT. Translating gives CASSYSLMRTSGNTGELFF.